Listed here is a single T cell receptor (beta chain). As yet, its antigen is unknown. TCRdb's copy holds only in-frame clones and misses some; the assay was immunoSEQ multiplex PCR. The repertoire includes roughly 24,000 clones, about 91% of them detected once, and 4.2% sits in the top ten. These data belong to a study of T cells in localized non-small cell lung cancer. General study results and limits: Tumor showed lower T cell clonality than uninvolved adjacent lung, where it was highest.

Sequencing used peripheral blood, obtained before any cancer treatment. The TCR sequence derives from a female donor of 60 years or more with stage II squamous cell lung carcinoma.

The CDR3 is CASRPSGLSYEQYF. CDR3 in DNA: TGTGCCAGCAGGCCTAGCGGCCTCTCCTACGAGCAGTACTTC. The V gene is TRBV2, the J gene TRBJ2-7; 7 positions agree with TRBD2. The CDR3 consists of 14 residues. Germline values: CDR1 SNHLY, CDR2 FYNNEI. V lost 6 bases, J lost 0 bases, and 5 bases stayed unmatched.